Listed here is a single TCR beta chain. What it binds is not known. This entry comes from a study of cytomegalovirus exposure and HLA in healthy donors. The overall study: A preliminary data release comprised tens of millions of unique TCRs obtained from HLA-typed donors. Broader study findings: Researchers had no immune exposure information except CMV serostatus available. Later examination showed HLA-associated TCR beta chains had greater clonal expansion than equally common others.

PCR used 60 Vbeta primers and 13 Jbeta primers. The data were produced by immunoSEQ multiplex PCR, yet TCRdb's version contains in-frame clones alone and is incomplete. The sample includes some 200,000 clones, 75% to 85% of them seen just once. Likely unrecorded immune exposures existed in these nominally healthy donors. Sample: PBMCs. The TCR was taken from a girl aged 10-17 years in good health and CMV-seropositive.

Here the CDR3 DNA reads TGTGCCAGCAGTGCGGACAGGGGTGGTTCTGGGGCCAACGTCCTGACTTTC. Amino acids: CASSADRGGSGANVLTF. The rearrangement uses TRBV2 and TRBJ2-6, with 9 bases aligning to TRBD1. Germline-derived CDR1 and CDR2 are SNHLY and FYNNEI. J lost 1 base, V lost 4 bases, and 5 bases had no gene match. The CDR3 spans 17 residues.